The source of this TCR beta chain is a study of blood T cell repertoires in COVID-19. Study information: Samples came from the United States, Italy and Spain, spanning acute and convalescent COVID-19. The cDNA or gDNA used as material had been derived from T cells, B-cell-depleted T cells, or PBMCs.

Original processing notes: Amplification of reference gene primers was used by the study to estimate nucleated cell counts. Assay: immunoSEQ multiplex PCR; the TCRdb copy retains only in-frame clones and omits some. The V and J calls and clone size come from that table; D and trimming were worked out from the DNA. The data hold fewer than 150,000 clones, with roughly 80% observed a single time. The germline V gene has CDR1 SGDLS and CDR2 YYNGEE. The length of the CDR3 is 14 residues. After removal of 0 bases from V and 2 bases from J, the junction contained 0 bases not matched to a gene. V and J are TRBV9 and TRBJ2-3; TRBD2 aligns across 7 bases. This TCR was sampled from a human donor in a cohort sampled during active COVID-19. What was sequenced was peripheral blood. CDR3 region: CASSVGDYTDTQYF. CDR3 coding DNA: TGTGCCAGCAGCGTAGGGGACTACACAGATACGCAGTATTTT.